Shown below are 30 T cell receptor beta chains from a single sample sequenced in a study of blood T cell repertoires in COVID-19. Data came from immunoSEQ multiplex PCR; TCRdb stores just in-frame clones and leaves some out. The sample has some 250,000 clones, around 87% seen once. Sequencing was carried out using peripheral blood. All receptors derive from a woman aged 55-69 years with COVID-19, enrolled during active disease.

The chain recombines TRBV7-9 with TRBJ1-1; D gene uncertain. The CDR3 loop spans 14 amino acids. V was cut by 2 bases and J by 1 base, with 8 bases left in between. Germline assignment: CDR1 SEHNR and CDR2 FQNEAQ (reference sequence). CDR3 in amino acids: CASSLQAGNTEAFF. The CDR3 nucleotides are TGTGCCAGCAGCTTACAGGCGGGGAACACTGAAGCTTTCTTT.

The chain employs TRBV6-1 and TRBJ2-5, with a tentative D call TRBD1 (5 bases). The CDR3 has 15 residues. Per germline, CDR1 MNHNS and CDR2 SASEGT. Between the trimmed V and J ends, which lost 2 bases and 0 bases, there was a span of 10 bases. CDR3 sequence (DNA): TGTGCCAGCAGTGAAACCCAGGGTTACCAAGAGACCCAGTACTTC. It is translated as CASSETQGYQETQYF.

The CDR3 DNA reads TGCGCCAGCAGCTTGGATTCCCGAGGCTATGGCTACACCTTC. Translated: CASSLDSRGYGYTF. V usage is TRBV5-1 and J usage is TRBJ1-2; D uncertain. This CDR3 region has 14 residues. Deletions cut 0 bases from V and 4 bases from J, with 10 bases between. Per the germline V gene, CDR1 is SGHRS and CDR2 is YFSETQ.

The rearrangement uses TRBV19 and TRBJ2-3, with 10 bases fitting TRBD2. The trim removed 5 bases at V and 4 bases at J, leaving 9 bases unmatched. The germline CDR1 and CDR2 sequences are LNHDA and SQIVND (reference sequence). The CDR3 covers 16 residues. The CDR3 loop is CASSARLAGLSDTQYF. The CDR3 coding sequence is TGTGCCAGTAGTGCGAGACTAGCGGGTTTGTCAGATACGCAGTATTTT.

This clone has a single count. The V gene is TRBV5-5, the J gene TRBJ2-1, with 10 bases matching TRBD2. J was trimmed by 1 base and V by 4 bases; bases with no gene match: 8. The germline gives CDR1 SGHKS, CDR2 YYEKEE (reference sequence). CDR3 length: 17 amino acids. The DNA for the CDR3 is TGTGCCAGCAGCGCGGGACTAGCGTCTACATCCTACAATGAGCAGTTCTTC. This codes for CASSAGLASTSYNEQFF.

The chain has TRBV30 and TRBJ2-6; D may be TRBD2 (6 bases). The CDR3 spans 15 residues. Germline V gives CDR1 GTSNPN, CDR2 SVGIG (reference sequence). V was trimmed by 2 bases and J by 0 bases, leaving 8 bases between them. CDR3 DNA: TGTGCCTGGAGTAGGAGGGGCTCTGGGGCCAACGTCCTGACTTTC. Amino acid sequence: CAWSRRGSGANVLTF.

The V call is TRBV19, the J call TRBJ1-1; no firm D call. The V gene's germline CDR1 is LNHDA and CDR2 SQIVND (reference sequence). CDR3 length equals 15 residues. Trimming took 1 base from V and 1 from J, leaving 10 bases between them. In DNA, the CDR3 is TGTGCCAGTAGTATAGGTACTGGGAGGAACACTGAAGCTTTCTTT. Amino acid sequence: CASSIGTGRNTEAFF. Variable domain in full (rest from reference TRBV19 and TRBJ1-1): DGGITQSPKYLFRKEGQNVTLSCEQNLNHDAMYWYRQDPGQGLRLIYYSQIVNDFQKGDIAEGYSVSREKKESFPLTVTSAQKNPTAFYLCASSIGTGRNTEAFFGQGTRLTVV.

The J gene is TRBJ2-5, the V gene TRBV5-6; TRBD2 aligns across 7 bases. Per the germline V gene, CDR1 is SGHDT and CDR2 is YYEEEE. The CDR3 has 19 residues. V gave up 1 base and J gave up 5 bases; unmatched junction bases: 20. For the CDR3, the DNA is TGTGCCAGCAGCTTGTCGAGCGGGTGGGGCGGGAGACGTCCCGAGACCCAGTACTTC. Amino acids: CASSLSSGWGGRRPETQYF.

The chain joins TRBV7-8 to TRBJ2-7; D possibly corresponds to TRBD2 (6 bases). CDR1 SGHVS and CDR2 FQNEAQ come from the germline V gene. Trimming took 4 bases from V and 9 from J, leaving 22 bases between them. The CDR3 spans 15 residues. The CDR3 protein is CASSSEGLRPTRQYF. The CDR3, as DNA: TGTGCCAGCAGCTCCGAGGGACTTCGTCCTACGAGGCAGTACTTC.

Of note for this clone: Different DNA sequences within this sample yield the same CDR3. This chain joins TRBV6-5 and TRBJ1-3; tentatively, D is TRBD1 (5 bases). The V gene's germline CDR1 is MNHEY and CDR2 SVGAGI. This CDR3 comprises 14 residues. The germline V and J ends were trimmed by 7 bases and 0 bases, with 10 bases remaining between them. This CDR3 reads CASTRDSSGNTIYF. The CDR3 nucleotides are TGTGCCAGCACCCGAGACAGCTCTGGAAACACCATATATTTT.

The CDR3 protein is CASQTGPSGRMYF. CDR3 DNA sequence: TGTGCCAGCCAAACCGGGCCTAGCGGGAGAATGTACTTC. The chain couples TRBV18 to TRBJ2-7; 10 bases agree with TRBD2. The CDR3 covers 13 residues. The ends lost 8 bases at V and 12 bases at J; junction bases unmatched: 13. CDR1 is KGHSH and CDR2 is LQKENI in the germline V gene.

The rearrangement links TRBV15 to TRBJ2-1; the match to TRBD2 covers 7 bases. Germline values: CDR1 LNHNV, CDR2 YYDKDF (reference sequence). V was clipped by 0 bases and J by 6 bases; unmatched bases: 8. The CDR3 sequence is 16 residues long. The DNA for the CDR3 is TGTGCCACCAGCAGAGACTTGAGCGGGAAAGTCAATGAGCAGTTCTTC. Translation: CATSRDLSGKVNEQFF.

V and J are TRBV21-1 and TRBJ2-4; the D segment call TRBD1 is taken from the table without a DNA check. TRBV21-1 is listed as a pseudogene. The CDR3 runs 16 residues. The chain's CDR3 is CASSKVTGESKNIQYF. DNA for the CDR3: TGTGCCAGCAGCAAAGTGACAGGGGAGTCCAAAAACATTCAGTACTTC.

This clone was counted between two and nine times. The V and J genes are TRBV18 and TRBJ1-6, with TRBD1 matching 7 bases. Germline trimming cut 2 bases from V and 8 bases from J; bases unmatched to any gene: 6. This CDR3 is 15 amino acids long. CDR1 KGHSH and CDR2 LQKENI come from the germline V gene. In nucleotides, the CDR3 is TGTGCCAGCTCACCAAGGGGGCTGGGTGATTCACCCCTCCACTTT. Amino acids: CASSPRGLGDSPLHF.

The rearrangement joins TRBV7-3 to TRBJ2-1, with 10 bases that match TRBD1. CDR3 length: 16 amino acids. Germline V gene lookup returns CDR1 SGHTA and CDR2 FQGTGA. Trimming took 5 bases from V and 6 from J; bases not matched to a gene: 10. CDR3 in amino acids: CASSPLLGTGANEQFF. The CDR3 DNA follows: TGTGCCAGCAGCCCGCTCCTGGGGACAGGGGCCAATGAGCAGTTCTTC.

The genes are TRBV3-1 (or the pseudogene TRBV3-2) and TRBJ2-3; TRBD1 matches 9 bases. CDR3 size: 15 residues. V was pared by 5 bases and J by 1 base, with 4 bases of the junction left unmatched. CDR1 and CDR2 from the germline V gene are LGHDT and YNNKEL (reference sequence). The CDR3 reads CASSIRTGGTDTQYF. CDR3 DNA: TGTGCCAGCAGCATCAGGACAGGGGGCACAGATACGCAGTATTTT.

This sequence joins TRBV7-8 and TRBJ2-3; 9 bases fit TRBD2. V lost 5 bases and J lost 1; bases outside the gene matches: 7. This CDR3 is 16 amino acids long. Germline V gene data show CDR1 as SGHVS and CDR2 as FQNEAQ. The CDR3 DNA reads TGTGCCAGCAGCCCCTTTAGCGGGAGAGGCACAGATACGCAGTATTTT. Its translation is CASSPFSGRGTDTQYF. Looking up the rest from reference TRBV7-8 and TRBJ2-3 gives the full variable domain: GAGVSQSPRYKVAKRGQDVALRCDPISGHVSLFWYQQALGQGPEFLTYFQNEAQLDKSGLPSDRFFAERPEGSVSTLKIQRTQQEDSAVYLCASSPFSGRGTDTQYFGPGTRLTVL.

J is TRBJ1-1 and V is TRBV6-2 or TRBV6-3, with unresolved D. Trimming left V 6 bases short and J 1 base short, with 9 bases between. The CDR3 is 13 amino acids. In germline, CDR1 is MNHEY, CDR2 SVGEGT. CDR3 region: CASSLRRNTEAFF. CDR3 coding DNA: TGTGCCAGCAGCCTCCGGAGGAACACTGAAGCTTTCTTT.

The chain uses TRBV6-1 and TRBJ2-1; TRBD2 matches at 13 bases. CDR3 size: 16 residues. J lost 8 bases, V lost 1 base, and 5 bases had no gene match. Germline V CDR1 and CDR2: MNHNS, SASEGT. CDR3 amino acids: CASSEVGLAGADEQFF. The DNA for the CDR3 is TGTGCCAGCAGTGAAGTCGGACTAGCGGGGGCTGATGAGCAGTTCTTC.

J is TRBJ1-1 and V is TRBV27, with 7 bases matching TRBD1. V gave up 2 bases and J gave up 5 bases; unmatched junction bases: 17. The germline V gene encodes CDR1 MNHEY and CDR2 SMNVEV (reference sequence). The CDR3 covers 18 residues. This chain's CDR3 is CASSLVPPRQGFKTEAFF. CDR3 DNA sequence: TGTGCCAGCAGTTTAGTGCCCCCCCGACAGGGATTTAAGACTGAAGCTTTCTTT.

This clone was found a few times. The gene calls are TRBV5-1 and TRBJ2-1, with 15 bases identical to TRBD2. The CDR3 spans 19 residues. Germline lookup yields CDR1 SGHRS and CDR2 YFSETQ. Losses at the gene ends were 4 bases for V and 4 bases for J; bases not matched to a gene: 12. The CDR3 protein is CASSLPSRTSGREYNEQFF. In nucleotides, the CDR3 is TGCGCCAGCAGCCTCCCCAGTCGGACTAGCGGGAGGGAATACAATGAGCAGTTCTTC. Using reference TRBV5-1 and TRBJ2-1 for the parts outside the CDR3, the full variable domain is KAGVTQTPRYLIKTRGQQVTLSCSPISGHRSVSWYQQTPGQGLQFLFEYFSETQRNKGNFPGRFSGRQFSNSRSEMNVSTLELGDSALYLCASSLPSRTSGREYNEQFFGPGTRLTVL.

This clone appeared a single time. CDR3 nucleotide sequence: TGTGCCAGTAGTATAGGGCCTGGCTCCTACAATGAGCAGTTCTTC. This encodes CASSIGPGSYNEQFF. V is TRBV19 and J is TRBJ2-1; D remains unclear. CDR1 and CDR2 (germline): LNHDA, SQIVND (reference sequence). Trimming removed 1 base from V and 0 bases from J, with 7 bases in between. This CDR3 spans 15 amino acids. Full variable domain (missing parts from reference TRBV19 and TRBJ2-1): DGGITQSPKYLFRKEGQNVTLSCEQNLNHDAMYWYRQDPGQGLRLIYYSQIVNDFQKGDIAEGYSVSREKKESFPLTVTSAQKNPTAFYLCASSIGPGSYNEQFFGPGTRLTVL.

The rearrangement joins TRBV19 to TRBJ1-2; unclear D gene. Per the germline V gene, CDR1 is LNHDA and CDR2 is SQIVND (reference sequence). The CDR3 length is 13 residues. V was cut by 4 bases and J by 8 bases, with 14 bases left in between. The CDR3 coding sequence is TGTGCCAGTAGTAGGAATTTGGGAGGAGGCTACACCTTC. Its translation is CASSRNLGGGYTF.

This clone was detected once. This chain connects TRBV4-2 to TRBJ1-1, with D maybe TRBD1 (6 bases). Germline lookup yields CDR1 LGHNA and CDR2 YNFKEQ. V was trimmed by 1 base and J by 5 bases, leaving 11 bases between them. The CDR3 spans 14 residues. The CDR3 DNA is TGTGCCAGCAGCCAAGGATTAGGGGGAACTGAAGCTTTCTTT. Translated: CASSQGLGGTEAFF.

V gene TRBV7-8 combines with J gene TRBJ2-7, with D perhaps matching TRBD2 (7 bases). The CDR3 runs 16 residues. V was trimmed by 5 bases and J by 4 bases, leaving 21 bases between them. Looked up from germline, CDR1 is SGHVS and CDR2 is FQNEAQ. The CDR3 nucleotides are TGTGCCAGCAGCCCCCGGGTGGGGGGGCGCATTTACGAGCAGTACTTC. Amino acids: CASSPRVGGRIYEQYF.

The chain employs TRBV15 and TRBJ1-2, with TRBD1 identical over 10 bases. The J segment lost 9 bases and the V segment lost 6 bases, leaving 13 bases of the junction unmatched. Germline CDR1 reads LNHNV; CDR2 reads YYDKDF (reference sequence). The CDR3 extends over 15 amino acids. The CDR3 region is CATRAGTGALERYTF. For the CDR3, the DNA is TGTGCCACCAGAGCCGGGACAGGGGCTTTGGAACGCTACACCTTC.

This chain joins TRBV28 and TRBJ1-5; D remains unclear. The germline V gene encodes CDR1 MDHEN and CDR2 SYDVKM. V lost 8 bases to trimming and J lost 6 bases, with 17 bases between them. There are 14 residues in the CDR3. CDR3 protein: CASRYGRVRQPQHF. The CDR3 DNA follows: TGTGCCAGCCGATACGGGAGGGTCCGTCAGCCCCAGCATTTT.

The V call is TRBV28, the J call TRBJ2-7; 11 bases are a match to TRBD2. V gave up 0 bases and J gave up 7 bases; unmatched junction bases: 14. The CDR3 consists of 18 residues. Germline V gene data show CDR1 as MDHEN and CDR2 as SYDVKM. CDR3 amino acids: CASSLWVGRSGRAAEQYF. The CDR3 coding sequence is TGTGCCAGCAGTTTATGGGTAGGTCGTAGCGGGAGGGCCGCTGAGCAGTACTTC.

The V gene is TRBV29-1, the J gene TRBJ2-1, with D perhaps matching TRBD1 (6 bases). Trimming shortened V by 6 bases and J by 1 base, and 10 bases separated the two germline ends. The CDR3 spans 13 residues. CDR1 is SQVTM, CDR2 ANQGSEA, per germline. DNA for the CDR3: TGCAGCGTCCCGACAGGTTCCTACAATGAGCAGTTCTTC. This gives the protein CSVPTGSYNEQFF.

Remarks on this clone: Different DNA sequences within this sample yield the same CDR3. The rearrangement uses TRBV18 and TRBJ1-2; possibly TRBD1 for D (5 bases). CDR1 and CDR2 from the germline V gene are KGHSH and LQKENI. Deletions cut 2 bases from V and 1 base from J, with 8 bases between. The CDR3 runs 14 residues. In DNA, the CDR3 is TGTGCCAGCTCACCAGGGCAGGGTAACTATGGCTACACCTTC. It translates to CASSPGQGNYGYTF.